These 30 T cell receptor beta chains share one sample of origin, sequenced in a study of blood T cell repertoires in COVID-19. Sequenced by immunoSEQ multiplex PCR; TCRdb stores in-frame clones only, minus some. The sample shows 310,000 or so clones, approximately 88% of them seen only once. Sequencing was done on a sample of peripheral blood. These receptors were collected from a man aged 18 to 35 who had recovered from COVID-19.

As to this clone: The sample holds other DNA sequences that translate to the same CDR3. The V gene is TRBV11-3, the J gene TRBJ2-1; 7 bases match TRBD2. Trimming took 1 base from V and 0 from J; bases not matched to a gene: 0. There are 15 residues in the CDR3. Germline CDR1 reads SGHNT; CDR2 reads YENEEA. The chain's CDR3 is CASSLGGGSYNEQFF. CDR3 sequence (DNA): TGTGCCAGCAGCTTAGGGGGGGGCTCCTACAATGAGCAGTTCTTC.

The chain has TRBV3-1 (or the pseudogene TRBV3-2) and TRBJ2-3, with TRBD2 matching 8 bases. The CDR3 runs 16 residues. Germline CDR1 and CDR2: LGHDT and YNNKEL (reference sequence). V lost 4 bases, J lost 3 bases, and 9 bases stayed unmatched. CDR3 in amino acids: CASSPEAGGLTDTQYF. CDR3 nucleotides: TGTGCCAGCAGCCCAGAGGCGGGAGGTTTGACAGATACGCAGTATTTT.

The chain combines TRBV4-3 with TRBJ1-1; 9 nucleotides match TRBD1. CDR1 is LGHNA and CDR2 is YSLEER in the germline V gene. The CDR3 has 15 residues. V gave up 4 bases and J gave up 6 bases; unmatched junction bases: 9. CDR3 DNA: TGCGCCAGCAGCCCCCCAGAACAGGGGGCCGCTGAAGCTTTCTTT. It translates to CASSPPEQGAAEAFF.

The chain joins TRBV24-1 to TRBJ2-1; 12 bases are shared with TRBD2. V dropped 4 bases and J dropped 9; count of bases not matched to a gene: 6. The CDR3 totals 15 residues. Per the germline V gene, CDR1 is KGHDR and CDR2 is SFDVKD. CDR3 residues: CATSDSSGGVCEQFF. The DNA of the CDR3 is TGTGCCACCAGTGACTCTAGCGGGGGGGTATGTGAGCAGTTCTTC.

This chain connects TRBV27 to TRBJ2-1, with a tentative D call TRBD2 (6 bases). The CDR3 sequence is 17 residues long. Looked up from germline, CDR1 is MNHEY and CDR2 is SMNVEV (reference sequence). Trimming shortened V by 4 bases and J by 8 bases, and 24 bases separated the two germline ends. CDR3 amino acids: CASSSEALRGWGDEQFF. The CDR3 DNA is TGTGCCAGCAGTTCAGAGGCACTTCGGGGGTGGGGGGATGAGCAGTTCTTC.

The chain is built from TRBV25-1 and TRBJ1-1; perhaps TRBD1 as D (6 bases). This CDR3 has 15 residues. The germline V gene has CDR1 MGHDK and CDR2 SYGVNS. V lost 8 bases and J 4 bases, leaving 20 bases between the germline ends. CDR3 residues: CASAHGGAGGTEAFF. In nucleotides, the CDR3 is TGTGCCAGCGCTCACGGGGGGGCAGGCGGCACTGAAGCTTTCTTT. The variable domain in full, with the rest retrieved from reference TRBV25-1 and TRBJ1-1, is EADIYQTPRYLVIGTGKKITLECSQTMGHDKMYWYQQDPGMELHLIHYSYGVNSTEKGDLSSESTVSRIRTEHFPLTLESARPSHTSQYLCASAHGGAGGTEAFFGQGTRLTVV.

The sample holds one count of this clone. The chain recombines TRBV9 with TRBJ2-7; 10 bases agree with TRBD2. The CDR3 spans 14 residues. The germline gives CDR1 SGDLS, CDR2 YYNGEE. V lost 4 bases, J lost 4 bases, and 5 bases stayed unmatched. The CDR3 loop is CASSSGGASYEQYF. The CDR3 bases are TGTGCCAGCAGCAGCGGGGGGGCCAGTTACGAGCAGTACTTC.

V and J are TRBV5-1 and TRBJ2-7, with 9 positions matching TRBD2. Germline CDR1 is SGHRS and CDR2 is YFSETQ. The CDR3 contains 16 residues. V lost 0 bases, J lost 2 bases, and 6 bases stayed unmatched. CDR3: CASSLGAGGSPYEQYF. CDR3 nucleotides: TGCGCCAGCAGCTTGGGAGCGGGAGGAAGCCCCTACGAGCAGTACTTC.

This clone was counted once. The CDR3 here is CASSPGQGTDTQYF. The CDR3, as DNA: TGTGCCAGTAGTCCTGGACAGGGCACAGATACGCAGTATTTT. The chain carries TRBV19 and TRBJ2-3; TRBD1 aligns across 7 bases. Germline CDR1 is LNHDA and CDR2 is SQIVND (reference sequence). This CDR3 has 14 residues. V lost 5 bases to trimming and J lost 1 base; unmatched junction nucleotides: 3.

The chain recombines TRBV18 with TRBJ1-1; D is unresolved. The V gene's germline CDR1 is KGHSH and CDR2 LQKENI. Trimming shortened V by 2 bases and J by 6 bases, and 13 bases separated the two germline ends. The CDR3 runs to 14 residues. CDR3 DNA sequence: TGTGCCAGCTCACCAAGCAGCCTAGAGGCTGAAGCTTTCTTT. This sequence encodes CASSPSSLEAEAFF.

The chain recombines TRBV9 with TRBJ1-1; 7 bases are shared with TRBD1. Germline V CDR1 and CDR2: SGDLS, YYNGEE. This CDR3 is 15 amino acids long. J lost 5 bases, V lost 3 bases, and 10 bases had no gene match. The chain's CDR3 is CASSAPQGLETEAFF. The DNA for the CDR3 is TGTGCCAGCAGCGCCCCACAGGGGTTGGAGACTGAAGCTTTCTTT.

The J gene is TRBJ1-1, the V gene TRBV5-1; a weak D match, TRBD1 (6 bases). This CDR3 contains 14 residues. The germline V gene has CDR1 SGHRS and CDR2 YFSETQ. Trimming left V 5 bases short and J 1 base short, with 12 bases between. The CDR3 reads CASRWDIRNTEAFF. For the CDR3, the DNA is TGCGCCAGCAGATGGGACATTAGGAACACTGAAGCTTTCTTT.

The chain joins TRBV3-1 (or the pseudogene TRBV3-2) to TRBJ1-4; D is perhaps TRBD1 (6 bases). Germline V CDR1 and CDR2: LGHDT, YNNKEL (reference sequence). The CDR3 loop spans 17 amino acids. Trimming took 4 bases from V and 10 from J, leaving 25 bases between them. The CDR3 is CASSPPEPGPTGLKLFF. CDR3 DNA: TGTGCCAGCAGCCCCCCGGAGCCGGGGCCCACAGGGTTAAAACTGTTTTTT.

This clone was counted once. This chain links TRBV3-1 (or the pseudogene TRBV3-2) with TRBJ1-4, with D tentatively TRBD1 (5 bases). V was cut by 5 bases and J by 8 bases, with 24 bases left in between. Germline lookup yields CDR1 LGHDT and CDR2 YNNKEL (reference sequence). The CDR3 spans 17 residues. For the CDR3, the DNA is TGTGCCAGCAGCACAACCCTGAGGGCTCGCGGGACCGAAAAACTGTTTTTT. Translating it yields CASSTTLRARGTEKLFF.

The J gene is TRBJ1-2, the V gene TRBV7-9; 7 nucleotides align to TRBD1. Germline CDR1 SEHNR, CDR2 FQNEAQ (reference sequence). The CDR3 length is 13 residues. With 4 bases clipped from V and 4 bases from J, the junction kept 3 bases outside the gene matches. This CDR3 reads CASSSRGIYGYTF. DNA of the CDR3: TGTGCCAGCAGCTCCAGGGGGATCTATGGCTACACCTTC.

The chain has TRBV6-5 and TRBJ2-3; 9 bases are a match to TRBD1. Germline CDR1 and CDR2: MNHEY and SVGAGI. The CDR3 length is 15 residues. V trimming: 6 bases; J trimming: 1 base; junction bases outside the gene matches: 5. The CDR3 nucleotides read TGTGCCAGCAGGATGGGACAGGGCCGCACAGATACGCAGTATTTT. Translation: CASRMGQGRTDTQYF.

The CDR3 is CASTLTRDNEQFF. As DNA, the CDR3 is TGTGCCAGCACCTTGACTAGAGACAATGAGCAGTTCTTC. The rearrangement links TRBV2 to TRBJ2-1; D possibly corresponds to TRBD2 (6 bases). Per the germline V gene, CDR1 is SNHLY and CDR2 is FYNNEI. The ends were cut back, 7 bases at V and 5 bases at J, with 12 bases in the middle. This CDR3 has 13 residues.

The genes are TRBV4-2 and TRBJ1-2; 8 nucleotides align to TRBD1. The germline gives CDR1 LGHNA, CDR2 YNFKEQ. CDR3 length: 15 amino acids. V lost 4 bases, J lost 4 bases, and 8 bases stayed unmatched. The CDR3 region has the DNA TGTGCCAGCAGCCCATCGGACAGGGTCACCTATGGCTACACCTTC. Amino acids: CASSPSDRVTYGYTF.

The chain uses TRBV6-4 and TRBJ2-3, with D possibly being TRBD2 (6 bases). Trimming stripped 4 bases from V and 0 bases from J, with 14 bases between. Germline lookup yields CDR1 MRHNA and CDR2 SNTAGT. This CDR3 is 16 amino acids long. CDR3 protein: CASSANGGTSTDTQYF. Written as DNA, the CDR3 is TGTGCCAGCAGTGCTAACGGGGGAACTAGCACAGATACGCAGTATTTT.

V usage is TRBV11-2 and J usage is TRBJ1-4, with no clear D. The CDR3 extends over 14 amino acids. The V gene's germline CDR1 is SGHAT and CDR2 FQNNGV. V was cut by 1 base and J by 11 bases, with 14 bases left in between. CDR3 sequence reads: CASSLGEVLDKLFF. CDR3 nucleotides: TGTGCCAGCAGCTTAGGCGAGGTGTTGGATAAACTGTTTTTT.

CDR3 region: CASSEDRLPTYEQYF. The CDR3 nucleotides read TGTGCCAGCAGCGAGGACAGGCTTCCAACCTACGAGCAGTACTTC. The V call is TRBV5-4, the J call TRBJ2-7, with 7 bases identical to TRBD1. Germline assignment: CDR1 SGHNT and CDR2 YYREEE (reference sequence). The CDR3 has 15 amino acids. The V and J ends lost 4 bases and 2 bases, in that order; junction bases with no gene match: 9.

Remarks on this clone: Relative to the germline gene, one junction end is altered; a read error may explain this. The rearrangement joins TRBV19 to TRBJ2-6; a possible D gene is TRBD1 (5 bases). Germline CDR1 reads LNHDA; CDR2 reads SQIVND (reference sequence). The CDR3 is 15 amino acids. The CDR3 nucleotides read TGTGCCAGTAGCCTGACAGTCTCTGGGGCCAACGTCTTGACTTTC. It encodes CASSLTVSGANVLTF.

V and J are TRBV29-1 and TRBJ1-2; TRBD1 aligns across 7 bases. Germline V lookup: CDR1 SQVTM, CDR2 ANQGSEA. The CDR3 runs to 15 residues. V lost 4 bases, J lost 5 bases, and 13 bases stayed unmatched. CDR3 protein: CSVGSGEGGQYGYTF. The DNA of the CDR3 is TGCAGCGTTGGGTCAGGGGAAGGGGGCCAGTATGGCTACACCTTC.

V is TRBV13 and J is TRBJ2-2; 8 bases map to TRBD2. The CDR3 runs to 15 residues. The J segment lost 4 bases and the V segment lost 5 bases, leaving 6 bases of the junction unmatched. Germline CDR1 reads PRHDT; CDR2 reads FYEKMQ (reference sequence). The CDR3 DNA follows: TGTGCCAGCAGCAGCCCGGGACTAGGCACCGGGGAGCTGTTTTTT. Protein: CASSSPGLGTGELFF.

The J gene is TRBJ1-2, the V gene TRBV7-9; a possible D gene is TRBD1 (6 bases). This CDR3 is 16 amino acids long. V was cut by 5 bases and J by 4 bases, with 20 bases left in between. The germline V gene has CDR1 SEHNR and CDR2 FQNEAQ (reference sequence). The CDR3 region is CASSLEDRPEVYGYTF. CDR3 sequence (DNA): TGTGCCAGCAGCCTCGAAGACAGGCCCGAAGTCTATGGCTACACCTTC.

This clone was recorded once. V and J are TRBV6-5 and TRBJ1-5, with 10 bases identical to TRBD1. J was trimmed by 7 bases and V by 6 bases; bases with no gene match: 6. This CDR3 region has 14 residues. CDR1 MNHEY and CDR2 SVGAGI come from the germline V gene. CDR3 nucleotides: TGTGCCAGCAGCTCGGACAGGGGGGGACAGCCCCAGCATTTT. This codes for CASSSDRGGQPQHF.

The V and J genes are TRBV7-2 and TRBJ1-2; no reliable D call. This CDR3 spans 13 amino acids. Germline-derived CDR1 and CDR2 are SGHTA and FQGNSA. V lost 0 bases to trimming and J lost 2 bases, with 4 bases between them. The CDR3 here is CASSLAQNYGYTF. As DNA, the CDR3 is TGTGCCAGCAGCTTAGCACAGAACTATGGCTACACCTTC.

The chain combines TRBV7-8 with TRBJ2-3; D is perhaps TRBD2 (6 bases). The CDR3 totals 17 residues. Germline V gives CDR1 SGHVS, CDR2 FQNEAQ. V was pared by 3 bases and J by 2 bases, with 18 bases between. The CDR3 DNA follows: TGTGCCAGCAGCTTTATTGGGACTTCATACACCACAGATACGCAGTATTTT. Its protein is CASSFIGTSYTTDTQYF.

This chain uses TRBV3-1 (or the pseudogene TRBV3-2) with TRBJ2-7; tentative D call: TRBD2 (5 bases). The CDR3 has 14 amino acids. The V end was cut by 4 bases, the J end by 5 bases, with 15 bases between. Germline V gene lookup returns CDR1 LGHDT and CDR2 YNNKEL (reference sequence). CDR3 protein: CASSPRGRSDEQYF. The CDR3 DNA reads TGTGCCAGCAGCCCACGGGGTAGATCCGACGAGCAGTACTTC.

The rearrangement links TRBV6-5 to TRBJ1-1; 7 bases map to TRBD1. Germline V lookup: CDR1 MNHEY, CDR2 SVGAGI. The CDR3 is 15 amino acids. Trimming took 2 bases from V and 7 from J; bases not matched to a gene: 10. This chain's CDR3 is CASSYAIVGQLEAFF. As DNA, the CDR3 is TGTGCCAGCAGTTACGCAATTGTGGGACAGCTTGAAGCTTTCTTT.